What follows describes a single T cell receptor beta chain. This clone's antigen is unknown. No base quality information exists; no much larger clone differs at one position. Patients with autoimmune disease history or receiving systemic immunosuppression were excluded from the trial. In every dose cohort, peripheral blood was drawn for TCR sequencing at baseline, cycle 4 day 1, and cycle 7 day 1. Samples came from an open-label, multicenter, first-in-human phase I dose-escalation trial of ivuxolimab. Adults with locally advanced or metastatic head and neck squamous cell, hepatocellular, melanoma or renal cell carcinoma were enrolled in the trial. Before TCR sequencing, CD4+ T cells and CD8+ T cells were sorted from peripheral blood as separate populations. Genomic DNA was extracted from sorted cells for sequencing of the TCRbeta CDR3 region. The immunoSEQ Assay was used for sequencing of TCRbeta CDR3 regions. Entries here come from immuneACCESS through TCRdb and include only in-frame sequences with V and J called. Some clones fail to appear in such tables; in the studies checked, an unresolved V gene covers under half of the shortfall, and the cause of the remainder is unknown. A total of some 100,000 clones appear in this sample, about 92% of them only once. Approximately 3.6% of the sample is held by the ten biggest clonotypes.

V is pared back by 0 bases and J by 8 bases, with 17 bases lying between the germline termini. In the germline V gene, CDR1 corresponds to SGHDN and CDR2 to FVKESK. Including cysteine and phenylalanine, the CDR3 has 16 amino acids. Only the CDR3 DNA is retained, 48 bases long and in frame from the first base. The sample comes from a study of OX40 agonist ivuxolimab in advanced cancers. A note on the overall study: Ivuxolimab, which targeted the costimulatory receptor OX40 (CD134), was an agonistic, fully human IgG2 monoclonal antibody. Of the approximately 54 dose-escalation patients, hepatocellular carcinoma was present in roughly 19, melanoma in about 15, renal cell carcinoma in 9 and head and neck cancer in 9. The paper reports the monotherapy dose-escalation portion (N of about 50 patients) of the phase I ivuxolimab trial. Three dose-escalation patients achieved partial responses, one with hepatocellular carcinoma and two with cutaneous melanoma. Prior anti-PD-1, anti-PD-L1 or anti-CTLA-4 therapy was permitted, and approximately 40% of dose-escalation patients had received checkpoint inhibitors. Intravenous ivuxolimab was administered to patients every 2 weeks at six dose levels: 0.01, 0.1, 0.3, 1.5, 3 and 10 mg/kg. The dose-escalation cohort was roughly 83% male with a mean age of about 54 years, ranging from roughly 23 to 90. The point of sequencing TCRbeta in the periphery was to test whether ivuxolimab changed TCR sequence diversity and drove clonal T-cell expansion. The study at large found these results: Low levels of normalized T-cell clonal expansion were also seen in some patients who did not respond. Partial responders in the 0.1-3.0 mg/kg groups had among the lowest normalized peripheral clonal expansion, especially among CD8+ T cells. After ivuxolimab, CD8+ T cells had more expanded clones than CD4+ T cells on average. At doses of 0.1 to 3.0 mg/kg, clonal expansion of both CD4+ and CD8+ T cells in blood was seen between baseline and week 6. The antigen specificity of the clonally expanded peripheral T cells was not determined.

The V and J genes are TRBV14 and TRBJ2-1; no D segment can be confidently identified. The source was CD4+ or CD8+ T cells sorted from blood, collected in a trial of the OX40 agonist ivuxolimab. The receptor was derived from an adult with an advanced solid tumor such as melanoma, head and neck, liver or kidney cancer. The DNA sequence is given as TGTGCCAGCAGCCAAGAAAGGCACCGCCCCCTGGATGAGCAGTTCTTC. This codes for CASSQERHRPLDEQFF.